The 17 T cell receptor beta chains below all came from one sample that was sequenced in a study of cytomegalovirus exposure and HLA in healthy donors. The method was immunoSEQ multiplex PCR; TCRdb's version includes in-frame clones alone and lacks a portion of them. Of a few hundred thousand clones listed, around 87% are singletons. Sequenced sample: PBMCs. The receptors shown here come from a woman in her late teens or twenties in good health and CMV-seronegative.

This clone was counted between two and nine times. The chain couples TRBV9 to TRBJ2-7, with 9 bases identical to TRBD2. V lost 0 bases and J lost 3; bases outside the gene matches: 4. Germline V gene sequence: CDR1 SGDLS, CDR2 YYNGEE. The CDR3 is 15 amino acids. CDR3 in DNA: TGTGCCAGCAGCGTAGGACTAGCGGAGGACTACGAGCAGTACTTC. The encoded protein is CASSVGLAEDYEQYF.

CDR3 residues: CASSLYLRGETQYF. The CDR3 bases are TGTGCCAGCAGTTTATATCTCCGGGGGGAGACCCAGTACTTC. J is TRBJ2-5 and V is TRBV28, with D possibly being TRBD2 (6 bases). This CDR3 is 14 amino acids long. V was pared by 1 base and J by 5 bases, with 11 bases between. Looked up from germline, CDR1 is MDHEN and CDR2 is SYDVKM.

This chain connects TRBV7-9 to TRBJ2-5; 9 bases align to TRBD1. V lost 3 bases to trimming and J lost 5 bases; unmatched junction nucleotides: 7. This CDR3 has 15 amino acids. The V gene's germline CDR1 is SEHNR and CDR2 FQNEAQ (reference sequence). This CDR3 is CASSFSGQGGETQYF. The CDR3 region has the DNA TGTGCCAGCAGCTTTTCGGGACAGGGTGGCGAGACCCAGTACTTC.

The V gene is TRBV4-3, the J gene TRBJ2-7, with 7 nucleotides matching TRBD1. V shed 1 base, J shed 2 bases, and the junction held 11 bases outside the gene matches. Germline lookup yields CDR1 LGHNA and CDR2 YSLEER. The CDR3 loop spans 17 amino acids. The CDR3 here is CASSQGPKRQGPYEQYF. DNA for the CDR3: TGCGCCAGCAGCCAAGGCCCAAAAAGACAGGGTCCCTACGAGCAGTACTTC.

The chain carries TRBV12-5 and TRBJ1-2; no firm D call. Trimming shortened V by 1 base and J by 11 bases, and 26 bases separated the two germline ends. The CDR3 is 17 amino acids. Per germline, CDR1 LGHNT and CDR2 FRNRAP. CDR3 residues: CASGLDVVVSDGAVYTF. CDR3 nucleotides: TGTGCTAGTGGTTTGGATGTGGTAGTAAGCGACGGAGCGGTTTACACCTTC. Filled out from reference TRBV12-5 and TRBJ1-2, the complete variable domain reads DARVTQTPRHKVTEMGQEVTMRCQPILGHNTVFWYRQTMMQGLELLAYFRNRAPLDDSGMPKDRFSAEMPDATLATLKIQPSEPRDSAVYFCASGLDVVVSDGAVYTFGSGTRLTVV.

The chain is built from TRBV6-1 and TRBJ2-7; no firm D call. The CDR3 is 14 residues long. Germline lookup yields CDR1 MNHNS and CDR2 SASEGT. Between the trimmed V and J ends, which lost 4 bases and 1 base, there was a span of 11 bases. CDR3 sequence reads: CASSGELVSYEQYF. The CDR3 DNA reads as TGTGCCAGCAGTGGTGAGTTGGTTTCCTACGAGCAGTACTTC.

The genes are TRBV5-4 and TRBJ1-2, with D possibly being TRBD1 (5 bases). CDR1 is SGHNT, CDR2 YYREEE, per germline (reference sequence). The CDR3 has 13 amino acids. V shed 0 bases and J shed 6 bases, with 9 bases lying between them. The CDR3 coding sequence is TGTGCCAGCAGCTTGGTTCGACAGCATGGCTACACCTTC. Its protein product is CASSLVRQHGYTF. The variable domain in full, completed from reference TRBV5-4 and TRBJ1-2, reads ETGVTQSPTHLIKTRGQQVTLRCSSQSGHNTVSWYQQALGQGPQFIFQYYREEENGRGNFPPRFSGLQFPNYSSELNVNALELDDSALYLCASSLVRQHGYTFGSGTRLTVV.

This chain connects TRBV9 to TRBJ2-3, with 7 bases that match TRBD1. V shed 3 bases, J shed 3 bases, and the junction held 10 bases outside the gene matches. CDR3 length: 16 amino acids. Germline lookup yields CDR1 SGDLS and CDR2 YYNGEE. The CDR3: CASSANNRGPTDTQYF. DNA for the CDR3: TGTGCCAGCAGCGCTAATAACAGGGGTCCGACAGATACGCAGTATTTT.

V usage is TRBV5-6 and J usage is TRBJ2-2; 9 positions agree with TRBD2. The CDR3 has 18 amino acids. Germline assignment: CDR1 SGHDT and CDR2 YYEEEE. V trimming: 0 bases; J trimming: 0 bases; junction bases outside the gene matches: 6. The chain's CDR3 is CASSLVRLAGSNTGELFF. For the CDR3, the DNA is TGTGCCAGCAGCTTGGTTCGGCTAGCGGGATCGAACACCGGGGAGCTGTTTTTT.

The rearrangement joins TRBV13 to TRBJ1-1; unclear D gene. V gave up 3 bases and J gave up 0 bases, with 2 bases separating them. This CDR3 is built from 12 residues. CDR1 PRHDT and CDR2 FYEKMQ come from the germline V gene (reference sequence). The CDR3 is CASSFMNTEAFF. The CDR3 bases are TGTGCCAGCAGCTTCATGAACACTGAAGCTTTCTTT.

The rearrangement links TRBV4-1 to TRBJ1-1, with D uncertain. This CDR3 contains 10 residues. Germline lookup yields CDR1 MGHRA and CDR2 YSYEKL. V lost 8 bases and J lost 5, with 6 bases in between. This chain's CDR3 is CASAGTEAFF. CDR3 bases: TGCGCCAGCGCCGGGACTGAAGCTTTCTTT.

The chain couples TRBV19 to TRBJ1-1; no reliable D call. The germline CDR1 and CDR2 sequences are LNHDA and SQIVND (reference sequence). Trimming shortened V by 7 bases and J by 2 bases, and 11 bases separated the two germline ends. The CDR3 consists of 13 residues. CDR3 nucleotide sequence: TGTGCCAGTACTAGAAACACCAACACTGAAGCTTTCTTT. Encoded protein: CASTRNTNTEAFF.

This clone was found a few times. The rearrangement links TRBV2 to TRBJ2-5; 10 bases fit TRBD1. Germline assignment: CDR1 SNHLY and CDR2 FYNNEI. The CDR3 runs 14 residues. Germline trimming cut 7 bases from V and 4 bases from J; bases unmatched to any gene: 6. The CDR3 coding sequence is TGTGCCAGCAATATTGACAGGGGGCGAGAGACCCAGTACTTC. Residues: CASNIDRGRETQYF. Drawing the rest from reference TRBV2 and TRBJ2-5, the complete variable domain is EPEVTQTPSHQVTQMGQEVILRCVPISNHLYFYWYRQILGQKVEFLVSFYNNEISEKSEIFDDQFSVERPDGSNFTLKIRSTKLEDSAMYFCASNIDRGRETQYFGPGTRLLVL.

V and J are TRBV5-4 and TRBJ2-3, with 8 bases fitting TRBD2. This CDR3 comprises 15 residues. V shed 4 bases, J shed 1 base, and the junction held 5 bases outside the gene matches. Germline V gene lookup returns CDR1 SGHNT and CDR2 YYREEE (reference sequence). The CDR3 reads CASSREGRGTDTQYF. The CDR3, as DNA: TGTGCCAGCAGCCGGGAGGGCAGGGGCACAGATACGCAGTATTTT.

Here the CDR3 reads CAWNRGGTEAFF. The CDR3 DNA sequence: TGTGCCTGGAATAGGGGAGGCACTGAAGCTTTCTTT. The chain carries TRBV30 and TRBJ1-1, with a weak D call TRBD1 (5 bases). In germline, CDR1 is GTSNPN, CDR2 SVGIG (reference sequence). The CDR3 runs 12 residues. V lost 4 bases to trimming and J lost 4 bases, with 10 bases between them.

The J gene is TRBJ2-5, the V gene TRBV7-2; 11 nucleotides match TRBD2. Germline V gene data show CDR1 as SGHTA and CDR2 as FQGNSA. This CDR3 is built from 18 residues. Germline trimming cut 5 bases from V and 5 bases from J; bases unmatched to any gene: 16. CDR3 sequence (DNA): TGTGCCAGCAGCCCCGTCCGACTAGCGGGAAGCTCGTCGGAGACCCAGTACTTC. Residues: CASSPVRLAGSSSETQYF.

The chain recombines TRBV4-3 with TRBJ2-3; 10 bases fit TRBD2. The CDR3 has 16 amino acids. Germline V gene sequence: CDR1 LGHNA, CDR2 YSLEER. J gave up 4 bases and V 3 bases, and 7 bases lay outside the gene matches. The CDR3 DNA follows: TGCGCCAGCAGCCAGGACGGGACTAGCGCTTCAGATACGCAGTATTTT. It is translated as CASSQDGTSASDTQYF.